These 9 T cell receptor beta chains were all obtained from the same sample, sequenced in a study of cytomegalovirus exposure and HLA in healthy donors. Assay: immunoSEQ multiplex PCR; the TCRdb copy retains only in-frame clones and omits some. The sample has around 140,000 clones; 87% are singletons. The material sequenced was PBMCs. The origin of the receptors is a man in his late teens or twenties in good health and CMV-seropositive.

This sequence joins TRBV5-1 and TRBJ1-1, with unresolved D. Germline V gene sequence: CDR1 SGHRS, CDR2 YFSETQ. The CDR3 runs 15 residues. V was pared by 0 bases and J by 1 base, with 10 bases between. The CDR3 nucleotides read TGCGCCAGCAGCTTGGGCGACACCTGGAACACTGAAGCTTTCTTT. Translation gives CASSLGDTWNTEAFF.

This clone was observed once. This rearrangement joins TRBV7-9 to TRBJ1-3, with D uncertain. Germline CDR1 reads SEHNR; CDR2 reads FQNEAQ (reference sequence). The V end lost 5 bases, the J end lost 8 bases, and 4 bases lay between the germline ends. The CDR3 has 10 amino acids. The chain's CDR3 is CASSQDTIYF. The CDR3 bases are TGTGCCAGCAGCCAGGACACCATATATTTT.

The chain employs TRBV9 and TRBJ2-5; 7 nucleotides align to TRBD1. In germline, CDR1 is SGDLS, CDR2 YYNGEE. CDR3 length equals 14 residues. The V and J ends lost 2 bases and 3 bases, in that order; junction bases with no gene match: 4. CDR3 DNA sequence: TGTGCCAGCAGCGTGACAGGGACCGAAGAGACCCAGTACTTC. Encoded protein: CASSVTGTEETQYF.

This chain joins TRBV5-1 and TRBJ2-3, with D possibly being TRBD1 (6 bases). V was cut by 1 base and J by 5 bases, with 17 bases left in between. Germline CDR1 SGHRS, CDR2 YFSETQ. The CDR3 consists of 16 residues. The CDR3 DNA sequence: TGCGCCAGCAGCTTGACAGGGTCTACTCAGCGAGATACGCAGTATTTT. It codes for CASSLTGSTQRDTQYF.

The genes are TRBV5-1 and TRBJ2-1; D might be TRBD1 (6 bases). Between the trimmed V and J ends, which lost 0 bases and 8 bases, there was a span of 15 bases. Looked up from germline, CDR1 is SGHRS and CDR2 is YFSETQ. The CDR3 contains 15 residues. CDR3 in amino acids: CASSLEGRGIDEQFF. The CDR3 DNA reads as TGCGCCAGCAGCTTGGAAGGCAGGGGCATCGATGAGCAGTTCTTC.

The CDR3 region has the DNA TGTGCCAGTAGTACTTACAGGAATGAGCAGTTCTTC. Translation: CASSTYRNEQFF. The rearrangement links TRBV19 to TRBJ2-1, with a weak D call TRBD1 (5 bases). Germline V gene sequence: CDR1 LNHDA, CDR2 SQIVND (reference sequence). Trimming left V 4 bases short and J 7 bases short, with 8 bases between. This CDR3 is 12 amino acids long. Drawing the rest from reference TRBV19 and TRBJ2-1, the complete variable domain is DGGITQSPKYLFRKEGQNVTLSCEQNLNHDAMYWYRQDPGQGLRLIYYSQIVNDFQKGDIAEGYSVSREKKESFPLTVTSAQKNPTAFYLCASSTYRNEQFFGPGTRLTVL.

The rearrangement joins TRBV7-3 to TRBJ1-2; 9 bases agree with TRBD1. Trimming removed 3 bases from V and 6 bases from J; junction bases left unmatched: 2. Germline values: CDR1 SGHTA, CDR2 FQGTGA. The CDR3 is 13 residues long. CDR3 region: CASSLDRGDGYTF. DNA of the CDR3: TGTGCCAGCAGCTTGGACAGGGGTGATGGCTACACCTTC.

This clone was seen only once. The DNA is omitted, as the CDR3 cannot be located on it reliably, and the CDR3 follows TCRdb's listing. The CDR3 spells CASTSGGEKLFF. This rearrangement joins TRBV19 to TRBJ1-4. The germline gives CDR1 LNHDA, CDR2 SQIVND (reference sequence). Both ends counted, the CDR3 spans 12 residues.

V is TRBV28 and J is TRBJ1-5; D is unresolved. The CDR3 loop spans 15 amino acids. V lost 2 bases and J 0 bases, leaving 8 bases between the germline ends. Germline V gene lookup returns CDR1 MDHEN and CDR2 SYDVKM. In DNA, the CDR3 is TGTGCCAGCAGTTTAGAGGGATATAGCAATCAGCCCCAGCATTTT. Residues: CASSLEGYSNQPQHF.